This T cell receptor beta chain was sequenced in a study of glioma-infiltrating T cells after dendritic cell vaccination. Study background: Autologous tumor lysate was loaded overnight onto monocyte-derived dendritic cells grown seven days with IL-4 and GM-CSF.

Points on this clone: The target antigen is unknown.

The germline V gene has CDR1 SNHLY and CDR2 FYNNEI. The germline V and J ends were trimmed by 6 bases and 4 bases, with 6 bases remaining between them. The CDR3 loop spans 11 amino acids. Points from the study as a whole: Longer survival after dendritic cell vaccination followed higher pretreatment TIL content.

Indicated time point: after dendritic cell vaccination, including at tumor progression/relapse. Blood PBMC samples: pre-vaccination, two weeks post third vaccination, and at tumor progression. TCRdb's table, derived via immunoSEQ multiplex PCR, lists solely in-frame clones and lacks some. Altogether about 63,000 clones are present, 85% being singletons, with the ten largest covering 9%. This TCR derives from a human donor with glioblastoma. Sequencing was performed on blood, taken after dendritic cell vaccination. V and J are TRBV2 and TRBJ1-2; D remains unclear. This chain's CDR3 is CASRAIYGYTF. CDR3 in DNA: TGTGCCAGCAGGGCCATCTATGGCTACACCTTC.